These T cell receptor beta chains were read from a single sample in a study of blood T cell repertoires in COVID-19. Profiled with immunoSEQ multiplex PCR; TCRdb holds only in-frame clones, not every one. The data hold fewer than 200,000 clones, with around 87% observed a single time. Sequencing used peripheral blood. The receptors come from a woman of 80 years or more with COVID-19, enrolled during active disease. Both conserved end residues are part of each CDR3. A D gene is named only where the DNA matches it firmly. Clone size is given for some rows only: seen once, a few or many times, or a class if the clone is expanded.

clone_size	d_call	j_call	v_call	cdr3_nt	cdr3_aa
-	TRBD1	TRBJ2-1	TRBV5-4	TGTGCCAGCAGCTTGAGGGGCAGGGGGTTGGAGGAGCAGTTCTTC	CASSLRGRGLEEQFF
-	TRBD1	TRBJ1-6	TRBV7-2	TGTGCCAGCAACGTTGACAGGGCCGAGAATTCACCCCTCCACTTT	CASNVDRAENSPLHF
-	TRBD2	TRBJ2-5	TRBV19	TGTGCCAGTAGTAAACCCGGGACTAGCGGGAGACACGAGACCCAGTACTTC	CASSKPGTSGRHETQYF
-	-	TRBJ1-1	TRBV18	TGTGCCAGCTCACTCGACGAGGGTCGGGTTAACCGCGAAGCTTTCTTT	CASSLDEGRVNREAFF
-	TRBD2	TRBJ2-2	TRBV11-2	TGTGCCAGCAGAATCTCTAGCGGGACCAACACCGGGGAGCTGTTTTTT	CASRISSGTNTGELFF
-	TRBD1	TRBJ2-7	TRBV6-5	TGTGCCAGCAAAGGTGGGACAGGGGGCCGCGAGCAGTACTTC	CASKGGTGGREQYF
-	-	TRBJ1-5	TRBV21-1	TGTGCCAGCCGCCAAGGGTCAACGCGTCAGCCCCAGCATTTT	CASRQGSTRQPQHF
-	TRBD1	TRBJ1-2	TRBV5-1	TGCGCCAGCAGCTTGGGGACAGGGGGCTATGGCTACACCTTC	CASSLGTGGYGYTF
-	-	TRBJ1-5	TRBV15	TGTGCCACCAGCAGAGATCTCCAGGGAGGGCCCCAGCATTTT	CATSRDLQGGPQHF
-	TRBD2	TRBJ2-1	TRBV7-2	TGTGCCAGCAGCGCGGGGACTAGCGGGAGCAATGAGCAGTTCTTC	CASSAGTSGSNEQFF
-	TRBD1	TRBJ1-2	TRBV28	TGTGCCAGCAGCATGACGGACAGGCTTCGTGGCTACACCTTC	CASSMTDRLRGYTF
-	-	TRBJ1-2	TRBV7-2	TGTGCCAGCAGCTTAGGAGGGCTTCCTAACGATGGCTACACCTTC	CASSLGGLPNDGYTF
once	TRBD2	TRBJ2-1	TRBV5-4	TGTGCCAGCAGCTCGCTTAGCGGGAGAGGCGCATGGGAGCAGTTCTTC	CASSSLSGRGAWEQFF
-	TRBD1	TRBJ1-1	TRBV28	TGTGCCAGCACCCCGACAGGGTGGAACACTGAAGCTTTCTTT	CASTPTGWNTEAFF
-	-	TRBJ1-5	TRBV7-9	TGTGCCAGCAGCTCTCAGGGGAATCAGCCCCAGCATTTT	CASSSQGNQPQHF